These T cell receptor beta chains were read from a single sample in a study of T cells in Graves' hyperthyroidism and ophthalmopathy. TCRdb independently ran MiXCR on the multiplex PCR reads; one entry per CDR3 protein. The sample shows about 300,000 distinct CDR3 sequences, roughly 19% of them seen only once. The sequencing input was blood. The receptors here all came from a man in his fifties with Graves' ophthalmopathy. Each CDR3 is given with its conserved first and last residue.

>TRBV19|14|TRBJ1-5
CASRRDRRNQPQHF
>TRBV7-9|12|TRBJ2-5
CASNREGETQYF
>TRBV2|14|TRBJ1-2
CASSGGGKNYGYTF
>TRBV6-1|14|TRBJ1-6
CASSSGGYNSPLHF
>TRBV2|12|TRBJ2-1
CASSLGVYEQFF
>TRBV15|11|TRBJ1-2
CATSRGSGYTF
>TRBV4-1|17|TRBJ2-5
CASSQDQPGQEQETQYF
>TRBV6-2/TRBV6-3|16|TRBJ2-5
CASSDWAGGARETQYF
>TRBV7-6|15|TRBJ2-3
CASSFQTGEGDTQYF
>TRBV11-2|15|TRBJ1-6
CASSLTPGQNSPLHF
>TRBV2|15|TRBJ2-1
CASSRLAGGPNEQFF